This is a list of T cell receptor beta chains from one sample in a study of response to subunit inactivated influenza vaccine. One entry per CDR3 protein results from TCRdb running MiXCR on the RT-PCR reads. The data show 150,000 or so distinct CDR3 sequences, roughly a tenth seen once. Sample: non-naive T cells sorted from PBMCs, taken roughly 47 days after vaccination. All receptors derive from a man aged 45-60 years who received an inactivated influenza vaccine. CDR3s include the opening cysteine and the closing phenylalanine or tryptophan. A D gene is named only where the DNA matches it firmly. A clone size is listed for some rows: how often the clone was seen (once, few, many), or a class if it is expanded.

>.|.|TRBV29-1|TRBJ2-1
TGCAGCGTTGAGGGTAGATACAATGAGCAGTTCTTC
CSVEGRYNEQFF
>few|.|TRBV10-3|TRBJ1-1
TGTGCCATCAGAAGATGGGCTCTGAACACTGAAGCTTTCTTT
CAIRRWALNTEAFF
>few|TRBD2|TRBV4-3|TRBJ2-3
TGCGCCAGCAGCCAAGGTCGCCTAGCGGGAAGCCGGAGCACAGATACGCAGTATTTT
CASSQGRLAGSRSTDTQYF
>.|TRBD2|TRBV28|TRBJ2-3
TGTGCCAGCAGTTTTGCGGCGGGGGGGTTTCGAGATACGCAGTATTTT
CASSFAAGGFRDTQYF
>many|.|TRBV20-1|TRBJ2-1
TGCAGTGCTAGACAGGGAGGTTTTCAGGCTGAGCAGTTCTTC
CSARQGGFQAEQFF
>.|.|TRBV28|TRBJ2-5
TGTGCCACGACAGAAATCCTGGGTCTAGAGACCCAGTACTTC
CATTEILGLETQYF
>many|.|TRBV5-1|TRBJ2-3
TGCGCCAGCAGCTTGGGGTCTATCCCCCCAGATACGCAGTATTTT
CASSLGSIPPDTQYF
>.|.|TRBV20-1|TRBJ2-1
TGCAGTGCATCAAATGACAGATACAATGAGCAGTTCTTC
CSASNDRYNEQFF
>.|TRBD2|TRBV5-6|TRBJ2-1
TGTGCCAGCAGCCGGCTAGCGGGGGCCAATGAGCAGTTCTTC
CASSRLAGANEQFF
>.|.|TRBV19|TRBJ2-2
TGTGCCAGTAGAACCTCTGGGGAGCTGTTTTTT
CASRTSGELFF
>.|.|TRBV20-1|TRBJ1-4
TGCAGTGCTAGCTCAGGGAAGGCTGAAAAACTGTTTTTT
CSASSGKAEKLFF
>.|TRBD2|TRBV7-2|TRBJ2-3
TGTGCCAGCAGAGCTACTAGCGGGGGTTTAATAGATACGCAGTATTTT
CASRATSGGLIDTQYF
>.|.|TRBV4-2|TRBJ2-7
TGTGCCAGCAGCCAACGAGGGGAGGTCGGCTACGAGCAGTACTTC
CASSQRGEVGYEQYF
>.|TRBD1|TRBV30|TRBJ2-3
TGTGCCTGGAATAGGGGGCTCCCAGATACGCAGTATTTT
CAWNRGLPDTQYF
>.|.|TRBV6-5|TRBJ2-1
TGTGCCAGCAGTTACTCGATAGGCTACAATGAGCAGTTCTTC
CASSYSIGYNEQFF
>few|.|TRBV5-5|TRBJ2-7
TGTGCCAGCAGCTTTACTACCCCAGGGGACGGTAGCTCCTACGAGCAGTACTTC
CASSFTTPGDGSSYEQYF
>.|.|TRBV20-1|TRBJ1-1
TGCAGTGCTAGAGATAGCAGGGTCGGTGAAGCTTTCTTT
CSARDSRVGEAFF
>few|TRBD1|TRBV12-3/TRBV12-4|TRBJ1-3
TGTGCCAGCAGACCGGGACAGGGGGCGACTGGAAACACCATATATTTT
CASRPGQGATGNTIYF
>few|TRBD2|TRBV6-2/TRBV6-3|TRBJ2-5
TGTGCCAGCAGTTACGGCCTAGCGGGACACCAAGAGACCCAGTACTTC
CASSYGLAGHQETQYF
>few|TRBD1|TRBV28|TRBJ2-5
TGTGCCAGCAGTTACCAGGGGGTGTTCCAAGAGACCCAGTACTTC
CASSYQGVFQETQYF
>few|.|TRBV2|TRBJ2-1
TGTGCCAGCAGTGGTACAGTAAACTACAATGAGCAGTTCTTC
CASSGTVNYNEQFF
>.|.|TRBV5-1|TRBJ1-5
TGCGCCAGCAGCTTGGGAGGGGATAGCAATCAGCCCCAGCATTTT
CASSLGGDSNQPQHF
>many|.|TRBV7-2|TRBJ2-2
TGTGCCAGCAGTCCCCAGGTCACAGACACCGGGGAGCTGTTTTTT
CASSPQVTDTGELFF
>.|.|TRBV6-1|TRBJ2-2
TGTGCCAGCAGCAGGGACGCGAACACCGGGGAGCTGTTTTTT
CASSRDANTGELFF
>.|.|TRBV20-1|TRBJ2-7
TGCAGTGCGCCCGTTTTTGGATCCCACGAGCAGTACTTC
CSAPVFGSHEQYF
>.|TRBD1|TRBV5-5|TRBJ1-2
TGTGCCAGCAGCTTAACCAGGACAGGGGGAACCGCCGGCTATGGCTACACCTTC
CASSLTRTGGTAGYGYTF
>.|TRBD2|TRBV2|TRBJ2-7
TGTGCCAGCAGTGAACGAGCGGGAGTCTACGAGCAGTACTTC
CASSERAGVYEQYF
>many|.|TRBV7-6|TRBJ2-7
TGTGCCAGCAGCTTAGATGCACAGGGCCTCTCCTACGAGCAGTACTTC
CASSLDAQGLSYEQYF
>many|.|TRBV20-1|TRBJ1-1
TGCAGTGCTAGAGAACAGGCTAGGTCTTTCTTT
CSAREQARSFF
>many|.|TRBV7-8|TRBJ2-4
TGTGCCAGCAGCCCCAACAGGGCTAGGGGAAACATTCAGTACTTC
CASSPNRARGNIQYF
>many|.|TRBV11-2|TRBJ2-1
TGTGCCAGCAGCTTAGCAGGGACGGAGTCCAATGAGCAGTTCTTC
CASSLAGTESNEQFF
>many|TRBD2|TRBV28|TRBJ2-2
TGTGCCAGCAGTTCCGTCGTCTCCTCCGTAACTAGCGGGAGGGCCGGTGGCGGGGAGCTGTTTTTT
CASSSVVSSVTSGRAGGGELFF
>.|.|TRBV5-5|TRBJ2-1
TGTGCCAGCAGCTTCACGGCAGCCGCCTACAATGAGCAGTTCTTC
CASSFTAAAYNEQFF
>few|.|TRBV12-3/TRBV12-4|TRBJ1-6
TGTGCCAGCAGATATCAGAAAGGTGGCAATTCACCCCTCCACTTT
CASRYQKGGNSPLHF
>.|.|TRBV11-3|TRBJ2-1
TGTGCCAGCAGCCAGGAAGTAGAGCAGTTCTTC
CASSQEVEQFF
>.|TRBD1|TRBV29-1|TRBJ2-1
TGCAGCGTTGGGGGCACAGGGGGCTCCTACAATGAGCAGTTCTTC
CSVGGTGGSYNEQFF
>many|.|TRBV7-2|TRBJ2-1
TGTGCCAGCAGCTTATTTACCGGACCTAATGAGCAGTTCTTC
CASSLFTGPNEQFF
>many|.|TRBV4-3|TRBJ2-2
TGCGCCAGCAGCCAAGAGCAGGGCAGGGGACGCACCGGGGAGCTGTTTTTT
CASSQEQGRGRTGELFF
>.|.|TRBV2|TRBJ2-5
TGTGCCAGCAGTGAAGGTCGGGGGGAGACCCAGTACTTC
CASSEGRGETQYF
>.|TRBD2|TRBV7-2|TRBJ2-3
TGTGCCAGCAGCCGGAATCTAGCGGGGGTAGGAGATACGCAGTATTTT
CASSRNLAGVGDTQYF
>few|TRBD1|TRBV30|TRBJ2-7
TGTGCCTGGAGTGTAAGGACAGGAGGTGAGCAGTACTTC
CAWSVRTGGEQYF
>.|.|TRBV27|TRBJ2-3
TGTGCCAGCAGTTCGGACACATGGGGAGATACGCAGTATTTT
CASSSDTWGDTQYF
>many|.|TRBV21-1|TRBJ1-2
TGTGCCAGCAGCAAAGAAGAAGCCGGTGGGAGGGTTTATGGCTACACCTTC
CASSKEEAGGRVYGYTF
>many|TRBD2|TRBV5-1|TRBJ2-5
TGCGCCAGCAGACCCCGACCGACTAGCGGGGTGTTGGGGACCCAGTACTTC
CASRPRPTSGVLGTQYF
>few|.|TRBV7-2|TRBJ1-5
TGTGCCAGCAGTCTCTCGGGGCCTGCCCAGCCCCAGCATTTT
CASSLSGPAQPQHF
>once|TRBD2|TRBV5-1|TRBJ2-1
TGCGCCAGCAGCTTGGGTTCTAGCGGGGGGGCCCTTGAGCAGTTCTTC
CASSLGSSGGALEQFF
>.|.|TRBV7-2|TRBJ2-3
TGTGCCAGCAGCCCCAGGTGGACTTCAGATACGCAGTATTTT
CASSPRWTSDTQYF
>.|TRBD1|TRBV20-1|TRBJ2-5
TGCAGTGCTATCCGGGACAGGGGAGAGACCCAGTACTTC
CSAIRDRGETQYF
>few|.|TRBV4-2|TRBJ2-7
TGTGCCAGCAGCCAACCCGGGACTTCGTCCTACGAGCAGTACTTC
CASSQPGTSSYEQYF